This T cell receptor beta chain was sequenced for a study of shared clonotypes between healthy human individuals (dated by TCRdb to the early 2020s). Notes on the research overall: A few men and a couple of women, aged 18 to 49 years, made up the cohort. Per donor, three plates each were used for CD4 naive and CD4 memory, two for CD8 naive, and one for CD8 memory. The study deeply sequenced blood TCR repertoires of five healthy adults to estimate repertoire size and the extent of clonotype sharing between individuals. To increase sequencing depth and limit assay-specific biases, different laboratories used diverse techniques to prepare libraries and sequence TCR repertoires. Between about 0.8 and 9 billion PBMCs per donor were obtained by leukapheresis. On the study overall, not on this receptor specifically: Higher generation probabilities were observed for clonotypes shared by all four sorted-subset donors than for non-shared clonotypes. Pairwise subsampling led to the expectation that sequencing depth would affect the degree of clonotype sharing among donors. Sampling was limited to blood, and TCR repertoires in tissue likely differ from TCR repertoires in blood. The small number of donors limited the genetic and exposure-history diversity represented. Estimated clonotype richness was generally larger for naive than for memory subsets. Incomplete sequencing was indicated by rarefaction of sorted-subset datasets, despite the large sequencing depth. Approximately 5% of naive CD4, 3.5% of naive CD8, approximately 2.2% of memory CD4, and approximately 0.39% of memory CD8 clonotypes were shared across a few donors.

The donors were healthy, HIV-negative adults who had no recently reported acute infections or vaccinations. Every donor was a Caucasian adult living in Nashville, Tennessee, USA. Magnetic negative selection was used to enrich CD4+ T cells, after which naive cells were positively selected on CD45RA and the negative fraction became the memory subset. After blood collection by leukapheresis, PBMCs were isolated using Ficoll-Histopaque density gradient centrifugation and then cryopreserved in the vapor phase of liquid nitrogen. Purity and quantity of every magnetically sorted T cell population were checked by analytical flow cytometry. From each sorted fraction, genomic DNA was isolated and quantified by UV absorbance on a Nanodrop 2000c. This clone was seen just once. Its antigen target is currently unknown. Per-base qualities were not stored, and no clone one base away is much larger. The CDR3 has 16 amino acids, counting the end cysteine and phenylalanine. Just the 48-base CDR3 DNA is kept, in frame starting at base 1. Per the germline V gene, SNHLY is the CDR1 and FYNNEI is the CDR2. V and J are truncated by 1 base and 7 bases respectively, leaving an intervening sequence of 17 bases.

Using the deep immunoSEQ assay, multiplex PCR amplified TCR CDR3 regions from genomic DNA. Extracted genomic DNA from each cell subset was spread evenly across all wells of several immunoSEQ 96-well plates, with each plate serving as a replicate. Each replicate PCR for sorted subsets received about 180 ng genomic DNA, equal to about 30,000 T cell genomes. Purified libraries were quantified with a Qubit 3.0 fluorometer, sized on a Bioanalyzer 2100, and re-quantified with the KAPA Library Quantification kit. A separate single-read 150-cycle Illumina NextSeq 550 flow cell was used to sequence each immunoSEQ 96-well plate. The source study handled its data this way. Because only junctional sequences without quality scores were contained in the immunoSEQ output, filtering matching that applied to full-length reads could not be performed. To assign V/J genes and CDR3, sequences were annotated against IMGT germline references using PyIR, a Python wrapper for IgBLAST v1.9. Reads were removed for weak V/J assignments (E-value above 1e-6), missing CDR3, stop codons, out-of-frame junctions, or ambiguous translated residues. A V3J clonotype was defined by an identical inferred V gene, J gene, and CDR3 amino acid sequence. Percentage overlap between repertoires was calculated by dividing the number of shared unique clonotypes by the size of the smaller repertoire. Three approaches were used to assess repertoire richness: RTK rarefaction, the Chao1 estimator, and Recon v2.1 estimates of unobserved clonotypes. Generation probabilities for all TCRbeta clonotypes obtained by the gDNA method from a handful of donors were computed using OLGA. Imported from immuneACCESS, the table was reduced by TCRdb to in-frame sequences with V and J called. These copies leave out some clones; in studies compared against another copy, an unresolved V gene accounts for under half, and the cause of the remainder is not known. Clone size and the V and J calls come from that table; the DNA yielded D and trimming. This sample holds just over 2,000,000 clones; 90% to 95% were observed only once. The top ten constitute about 0.13% of the sample.

Sequencing was done on a sample of naive CD4+ T cells sorted from blood. The cell subset or site label, read with the paper, signifies: CD45RA+ positively selected. In this chain, TRBV2 is recombined with TRBJ2-1; the D segment could be TRBD1, given 5 matching bases. The receptor was derived from a man between 18 and 35 years old in good health. The nucleotides read TGTGCCAGCAGTGAAGGAGCTAGGGGTGGGGCAAATGAGCAGTTCTTC. It specifies CASSEGARGGANEQFF. This CDR3, with the reference TRBV2 and TRBJ2-1 proteins standing in past its ends, gives the full variable domain EPEVTQTPSHQVTQMGQEVILRCVPISNHLYFYWYRQILGQKVEFLVSFYNNEISEKSEIFDDQFSVERPDGSNFTLKIRSTKLEDSAMYFCASSEGARGGANEQFFGPGTRLTVL.